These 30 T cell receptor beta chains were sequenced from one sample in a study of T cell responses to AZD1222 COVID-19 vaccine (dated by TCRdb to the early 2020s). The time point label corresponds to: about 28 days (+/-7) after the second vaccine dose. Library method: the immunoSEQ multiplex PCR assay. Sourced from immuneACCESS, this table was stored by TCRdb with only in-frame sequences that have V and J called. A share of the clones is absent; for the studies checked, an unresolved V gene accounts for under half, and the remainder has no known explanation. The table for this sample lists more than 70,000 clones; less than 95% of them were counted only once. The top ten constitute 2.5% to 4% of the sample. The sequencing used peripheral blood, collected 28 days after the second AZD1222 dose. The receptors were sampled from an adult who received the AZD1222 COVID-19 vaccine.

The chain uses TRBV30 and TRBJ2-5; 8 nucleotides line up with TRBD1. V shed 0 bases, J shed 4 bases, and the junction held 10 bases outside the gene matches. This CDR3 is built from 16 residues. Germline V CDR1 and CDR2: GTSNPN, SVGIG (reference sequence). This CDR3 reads CAWSVPLVTGAETQYF. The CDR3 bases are TGTGCCTGGAGTGTACCCCTGGTGACAGGGGCAGAGACCCAGTACTTC.

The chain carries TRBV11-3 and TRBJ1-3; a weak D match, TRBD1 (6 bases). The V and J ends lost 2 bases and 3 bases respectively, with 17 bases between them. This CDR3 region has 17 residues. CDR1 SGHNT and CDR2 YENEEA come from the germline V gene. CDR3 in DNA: TGTGCCAGCAGCTTATTTGGGTCGGCAGGGGTTGGAAACACCATATATTTT. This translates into CASSLFGSAGVGNTIYF.

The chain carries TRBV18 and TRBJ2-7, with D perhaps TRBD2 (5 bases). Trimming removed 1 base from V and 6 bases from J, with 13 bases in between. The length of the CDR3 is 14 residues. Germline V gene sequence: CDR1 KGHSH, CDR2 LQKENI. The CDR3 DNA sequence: TGTGCCAGCTCACCACAGAGGGCACGGGGCGAGCAGTACTTC. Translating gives CASSPQRARGEQYF.

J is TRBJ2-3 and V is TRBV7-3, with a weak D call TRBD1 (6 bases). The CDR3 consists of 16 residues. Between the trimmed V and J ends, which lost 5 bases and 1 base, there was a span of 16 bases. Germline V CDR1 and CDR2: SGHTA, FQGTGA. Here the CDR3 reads CASSPLGAGGTDTQYF. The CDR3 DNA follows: TGTGCCAGCAGCCCCCTAGGGGCAGGGGGCACAGATACGCAGTATTTT.

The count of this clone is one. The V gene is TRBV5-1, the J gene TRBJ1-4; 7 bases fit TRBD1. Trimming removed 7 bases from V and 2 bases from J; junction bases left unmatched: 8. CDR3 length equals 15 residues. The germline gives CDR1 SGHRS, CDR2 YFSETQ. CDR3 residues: CASGRQGLTNEKLFF. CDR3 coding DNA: TGCGCCAGCGGCCGACAGGGTCTCACTAATGAAAAACTGTTTTTT.

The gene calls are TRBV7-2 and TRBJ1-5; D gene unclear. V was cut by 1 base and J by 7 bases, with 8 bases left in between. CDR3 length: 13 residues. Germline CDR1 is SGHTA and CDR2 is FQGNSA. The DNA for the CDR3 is TGTGCCAGCAGCTTAGGTCCCGAACAGCCCCAGCATTTT. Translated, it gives CASSLGPEQPQHF.

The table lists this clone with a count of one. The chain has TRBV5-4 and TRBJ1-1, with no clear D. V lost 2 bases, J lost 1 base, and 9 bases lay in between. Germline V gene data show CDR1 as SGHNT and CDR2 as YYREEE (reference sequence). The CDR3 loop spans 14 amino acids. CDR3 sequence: CASSLPLRNTEAFF. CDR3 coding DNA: TGTGCCAGCAGCTTACCCTTACGGAACACTGAAGCTTTCTTT.

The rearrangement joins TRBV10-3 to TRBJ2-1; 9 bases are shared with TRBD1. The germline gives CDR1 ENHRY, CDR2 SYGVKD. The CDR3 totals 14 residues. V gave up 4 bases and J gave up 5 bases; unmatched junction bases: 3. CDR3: CAISVGTGNNEQFF. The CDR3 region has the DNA TGTGCCATCAGTGTAGGGACAGGGAACAATGAGCAGTTCTTC.

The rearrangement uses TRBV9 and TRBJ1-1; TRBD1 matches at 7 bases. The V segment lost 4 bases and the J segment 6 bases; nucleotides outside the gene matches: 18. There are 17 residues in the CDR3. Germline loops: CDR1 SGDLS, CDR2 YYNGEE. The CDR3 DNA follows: TGTGCCAGCAGCATCGGACAGGACCTTGTCGGGGGCGCTGAAGCTTTCTTT. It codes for CASSIGQDLVGGAEAFF.

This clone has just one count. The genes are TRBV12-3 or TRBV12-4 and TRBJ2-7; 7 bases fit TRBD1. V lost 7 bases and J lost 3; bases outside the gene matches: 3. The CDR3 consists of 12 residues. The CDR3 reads CASTAGGYEQYF. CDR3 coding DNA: TGTGCCAGCACCGCAGGGGGCTACGAGCAGTACTTC.

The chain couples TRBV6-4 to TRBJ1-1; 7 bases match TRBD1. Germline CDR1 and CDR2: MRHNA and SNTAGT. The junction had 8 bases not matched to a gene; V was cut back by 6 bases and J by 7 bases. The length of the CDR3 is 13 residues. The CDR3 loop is CASRTQGMNEAFF. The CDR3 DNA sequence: TGTGCCAGCAGAACACAGGGGATGAATGAAGCTTTCTTT.

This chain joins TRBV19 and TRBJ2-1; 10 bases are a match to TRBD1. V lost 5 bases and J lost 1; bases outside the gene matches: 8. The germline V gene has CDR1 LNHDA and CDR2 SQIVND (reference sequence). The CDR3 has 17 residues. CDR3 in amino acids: CASSLPPGQGSYNEQFF. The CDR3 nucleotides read TGTGCCAGTAGTTTGCCTCCGGGACAGGGGTCCTACAATGAGCAGTTCTTC.

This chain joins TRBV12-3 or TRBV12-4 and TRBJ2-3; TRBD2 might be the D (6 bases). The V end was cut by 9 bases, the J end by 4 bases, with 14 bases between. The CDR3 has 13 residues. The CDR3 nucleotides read TGTGCCAGTTTCCCTTGGGGGGCAGATACGCAGTATTTT. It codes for CASFPWGADTQYF.

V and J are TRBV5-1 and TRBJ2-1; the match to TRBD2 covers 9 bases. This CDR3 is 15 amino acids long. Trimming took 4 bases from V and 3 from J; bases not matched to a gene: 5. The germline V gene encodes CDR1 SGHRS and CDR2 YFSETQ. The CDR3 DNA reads TGCGCCAGCAGCGCAATAGCGGGGGTCTACAATGAGCAGTTCTTC. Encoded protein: CASSAIAGVYNEQFF.

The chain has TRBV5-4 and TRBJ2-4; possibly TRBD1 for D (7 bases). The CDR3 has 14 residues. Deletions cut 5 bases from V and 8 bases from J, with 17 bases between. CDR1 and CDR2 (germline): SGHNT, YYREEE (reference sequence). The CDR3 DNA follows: TGTGCCAGCAGTTCCCGCAGGGGGGAGGACATTCAGTACTTC. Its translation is CASSSRRGEDIQYF.

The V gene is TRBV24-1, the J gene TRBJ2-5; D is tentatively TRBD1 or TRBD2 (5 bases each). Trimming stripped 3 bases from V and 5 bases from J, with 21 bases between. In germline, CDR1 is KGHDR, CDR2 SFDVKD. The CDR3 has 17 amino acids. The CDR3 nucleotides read TGTGCCACCAGTGATGGAAATTGGGGGAGTGGTCAGGAGACCCAGTACTTC. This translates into CATSDGNWGSGQETQYF.

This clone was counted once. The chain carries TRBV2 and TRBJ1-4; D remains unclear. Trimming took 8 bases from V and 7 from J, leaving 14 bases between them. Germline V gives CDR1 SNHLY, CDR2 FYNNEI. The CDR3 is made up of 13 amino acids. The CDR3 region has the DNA TGTGCCAGCGCCACGGGGTCGAGTGAAAAACTGTTTTTT. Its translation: CASATGSSEKLFF.

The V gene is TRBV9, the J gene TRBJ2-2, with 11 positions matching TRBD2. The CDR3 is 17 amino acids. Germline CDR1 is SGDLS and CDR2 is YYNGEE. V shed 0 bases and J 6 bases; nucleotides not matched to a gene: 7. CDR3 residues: CASSVEPLAGGPGELFF. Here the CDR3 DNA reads TGTGCCAGCAGCGTAGAACCTCTAGCGGGGGGCCCCGGGGAGCTGTTTTTT.

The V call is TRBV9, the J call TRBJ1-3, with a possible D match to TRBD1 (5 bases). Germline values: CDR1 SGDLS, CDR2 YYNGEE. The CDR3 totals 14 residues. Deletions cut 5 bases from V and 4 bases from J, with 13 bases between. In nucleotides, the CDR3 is TGTGCCAGCAGGGGGGGAGAGGAAGGAAACACCATATATTTT. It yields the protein CASRGGEEGNTIYF.

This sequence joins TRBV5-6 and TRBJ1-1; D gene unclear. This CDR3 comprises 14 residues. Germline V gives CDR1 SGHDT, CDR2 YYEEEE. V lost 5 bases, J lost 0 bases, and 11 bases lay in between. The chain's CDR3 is CASRSTQMNTEAFF. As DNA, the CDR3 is TGTGCCAGCAGATCCACCCAGATGAACACTGAAGCTTTCTTT.

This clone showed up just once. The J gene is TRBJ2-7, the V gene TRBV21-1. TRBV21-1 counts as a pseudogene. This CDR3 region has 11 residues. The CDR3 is CARWGSNEQYF. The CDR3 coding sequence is TGTGCCAGGTGGGGGTCCAACGAGCAGTACTTC.

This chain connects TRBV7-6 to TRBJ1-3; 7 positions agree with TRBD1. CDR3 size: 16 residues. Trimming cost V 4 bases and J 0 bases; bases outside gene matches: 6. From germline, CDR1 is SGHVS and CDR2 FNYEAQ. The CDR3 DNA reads TGTGCCAGCAGCTCCCAGGGACAGCCCTCTGGAAACACCATATATTTT. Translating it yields CASSSQGQPSGNTIYF.

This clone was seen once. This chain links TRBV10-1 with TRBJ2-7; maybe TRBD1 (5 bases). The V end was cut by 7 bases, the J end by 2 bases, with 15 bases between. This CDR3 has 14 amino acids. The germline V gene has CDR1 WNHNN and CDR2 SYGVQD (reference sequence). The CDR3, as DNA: TGCGCCAGCATAAAAACGACAGACACCTACGAGCAGTACTTC. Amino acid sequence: CASIKTTDTYEQYF.

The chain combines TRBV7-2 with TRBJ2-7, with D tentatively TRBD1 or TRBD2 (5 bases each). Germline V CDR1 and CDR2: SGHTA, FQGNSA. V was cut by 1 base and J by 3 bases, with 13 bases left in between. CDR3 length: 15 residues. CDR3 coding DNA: TGTGCCAGCAGCTTAGAGGCAGGGAGTCACTACGAGCAGTACTTC. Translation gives CASSLEAGSHYEQYF.

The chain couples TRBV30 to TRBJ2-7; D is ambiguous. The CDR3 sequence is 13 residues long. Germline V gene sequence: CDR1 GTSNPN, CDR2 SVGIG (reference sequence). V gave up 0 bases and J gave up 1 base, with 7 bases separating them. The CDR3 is CAWSVTVSYEQYF. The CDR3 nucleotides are TGTGCCTGGAGTGTAACGGTTTCCTACGAGCAGTACTTC.

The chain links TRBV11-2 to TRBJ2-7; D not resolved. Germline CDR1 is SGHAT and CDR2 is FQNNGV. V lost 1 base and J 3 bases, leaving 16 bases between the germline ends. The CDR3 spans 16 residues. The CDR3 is CASSLVFYGLNYEQYF. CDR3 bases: TGTGCCAGCAGCTTAGTTTTTTACGGGCTAAACTACGAGCAGTACTTC.

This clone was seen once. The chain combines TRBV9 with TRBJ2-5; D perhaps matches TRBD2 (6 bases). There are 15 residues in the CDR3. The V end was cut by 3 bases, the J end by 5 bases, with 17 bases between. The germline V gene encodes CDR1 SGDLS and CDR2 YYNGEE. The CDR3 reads CASSASPEGGETQYF. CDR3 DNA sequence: TGTGCCAGCAGCGCCAGCCCGGAGGGCGGTGAGACCCAGTACTTC.

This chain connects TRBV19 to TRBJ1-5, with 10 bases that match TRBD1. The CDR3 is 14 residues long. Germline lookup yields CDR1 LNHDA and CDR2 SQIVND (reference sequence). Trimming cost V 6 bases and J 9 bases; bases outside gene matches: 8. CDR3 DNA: TGTGCCAGTAGGGACCGGGACAGGGGAGGGCCCCAGCATTTT. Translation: CASRDRDRGGPQHF.

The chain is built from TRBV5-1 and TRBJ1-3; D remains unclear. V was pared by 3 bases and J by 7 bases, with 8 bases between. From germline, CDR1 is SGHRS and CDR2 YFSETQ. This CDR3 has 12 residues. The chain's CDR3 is CASSSDGNTIYF. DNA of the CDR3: TGCGCCAGCAGCTCCGACGGCAACACCATATATTTT.

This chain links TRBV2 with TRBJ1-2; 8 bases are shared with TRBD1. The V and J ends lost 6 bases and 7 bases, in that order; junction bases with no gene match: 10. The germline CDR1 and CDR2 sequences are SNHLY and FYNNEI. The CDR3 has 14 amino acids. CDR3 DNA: TGTGCCAGCAGGCCGACAGGGGATTCCGTTGGCTACACCTTC. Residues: CASRPTGDSVGYTF.